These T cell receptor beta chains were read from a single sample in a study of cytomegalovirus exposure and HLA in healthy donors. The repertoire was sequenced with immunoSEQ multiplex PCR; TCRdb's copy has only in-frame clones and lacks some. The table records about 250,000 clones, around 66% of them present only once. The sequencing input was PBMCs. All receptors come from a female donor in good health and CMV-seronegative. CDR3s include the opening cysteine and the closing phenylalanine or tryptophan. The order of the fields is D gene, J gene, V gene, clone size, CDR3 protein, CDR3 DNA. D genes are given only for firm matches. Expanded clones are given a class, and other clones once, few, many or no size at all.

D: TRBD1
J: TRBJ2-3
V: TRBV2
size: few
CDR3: CASSDPGQGAGTDTQYF
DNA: TGTGCCAGCAGTGATCCGGGACAGGGGGCTGGCACAGATACGCAGTATTTT

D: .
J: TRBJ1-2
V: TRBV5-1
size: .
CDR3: CASSPQGRGGYTF
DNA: TGCGCCAGCAGCCCCCAGGGGAGGGGCGGCTACACCTTC

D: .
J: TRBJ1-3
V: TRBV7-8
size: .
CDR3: CASSFSARDSGNTIYF
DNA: TGTGCCAGCAGCTTCTCCGCCAGGGACTCTGGAAACACCATATATTTT

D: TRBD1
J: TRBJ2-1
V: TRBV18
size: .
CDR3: CASSPGGQGAYNEQFF
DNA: TGTGCCAGCTCACCAGGGGGCCAGGGGGCATACAATGAGCAGTTCTTC

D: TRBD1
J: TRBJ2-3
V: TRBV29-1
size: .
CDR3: CSAGQGTDTQYF
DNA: TGCAGCGCGGGACAGGGCACAGATACGCAGTATTTT

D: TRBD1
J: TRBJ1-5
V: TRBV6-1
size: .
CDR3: CASSDLRGQDNQPQHF
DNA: TGTGCCAGCAGTGACCTTAGGGGACAGGACAATCAGCCCCAGCATTTT

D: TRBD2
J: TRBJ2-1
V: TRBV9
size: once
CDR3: CASSVALAGGRNEQFF
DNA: TGTGCCAGCAGCGTAGCACTAGCGGGAGGGCGGAATGAGCAGTTCTTC

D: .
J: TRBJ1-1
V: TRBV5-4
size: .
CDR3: CASSLGPEGIFEAFF
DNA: TGTGCCAGCAGCTTGGGACCCGAGGGAATCTTCGAAGCTTTCTTT

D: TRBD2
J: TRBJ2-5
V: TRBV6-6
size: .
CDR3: CASSYSSGGSQETQYF
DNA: TGTGCCAGCAGTTACTCCTCCGGGGGGAGTCAAGAGACCCAGTACTTC

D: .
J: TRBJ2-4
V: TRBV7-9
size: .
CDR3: CASSSDSRSRDIQYF
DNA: TGTGCCAGCAGCTCGGATAGTAGGTCGCGGGACATTCAGTACTTC